This T cell receptor beta chain is drawn from a study of Ad26.COV2.S vaccination and SARS-CoV-2 variants. Only in-frame clones appear in the TCRdb table, and some are missing; sequencing was by immunoSEQ multiplex PCR. The sample includes fewer than 500,000 clones, 90% of them seen just once. For this clone: Its matching antigen is unknown.

V gave up 6 bases and J gave up 8 bases, with 10 bases separating them. Germline CDR1 GTSNPN, CDR2 SVGIG (reference sequence). The CDR3 is 10 amino acids. Study observations and caveats: In TCR breadth and depth analyses, total T cell responses may have been underestimated. The placebo group had lower spike-specific TCR breadth than the vaccine recipients did.

The treatment is: around 19 received Ad26.COV2.S at low or high dose, single or two shots; roughly 5 received placebo; per-sample allocation not given. Sample collection was performed on day 63 after the first vaccine or placebo injection. Recruitment in Boston yielded a donor of adult age, 18-55 years. The shot given was an Ad26 vector that makes Wuhan-strain SARS-CoV-2 spike. The material sequenced was peripheral blood, taken in a trial of Ad26.COV2.S vaccine versus placebo. This receptor was obtained from a person aged 18-60 years who received the Ad26.COV2.S COVID-19 vaccine or a placebo. The J gene is TRBJ1-1, the V gene TRBV30; D gene ambiguous. CDR3 sequence reads: CACRSAEAFF. The CDR3 region has the DNA TGTGCCTGTCGCAGCGCCGAAGCTTTCTTT.